These T cell receptor beta chains were read from a single sample in a study of graft-versus-host responses after intestinal transplantation. Only in-frame clones appear in the TCRdb table, and some are missing; sequencing was by immunoSEQ multiplex PCR. Among about 45,000 clones, more than 85% were seen once, and the ten largest hold approximately 4.4%. This specimen was PBMCs, taken 524 days after transplant. The receptors derive from a human patient who received an intestinal transplant, so some T cells may come from the graft donor. Both conserved end residues are part of each CDR3. The order of the fields is CDR3 protein, CDR3 DNA, V gene, clone size, J gene, D gene. A D gene is named only where the DNA matches it firmly. The listing skips clone size in some rows; elsewhere it reads once, few, many or a size class.

CDR3 protein: CASGIHRDGEKLFF
CDR3 DNA: TGTGCCAGCGGTATCCACAGGGATGGTGAAAAACTGTTTTTT
V gene: TRBV27
clone size: .
J gene: TRBJ1-4
D gene: .

CDR3 protein: CASRDRGSYNSPLHF
CDR3 DNA: TGTGCCAGCAGGGACAGGGGCTCCTATAATTCACCCCTCCACTTT
V gene: TRBV27
clone size: once
J gene: TRBJ1-6
D gene: TRBD1

CDR3 protein: CASTGQGARTEAFF
CDR3 DNA: TGTGCCAGCACCGGACAGGGGGCGCGGACTGAAGCTTTCTTT
V gene: TRBV27
clone size: .
J gene: TRBJ1-1
D gene: TRBD1

CDR3 protein: CASSQDAGNQPQHF
CDR3 DNA: TGCGCCAGCAGCCAAGATGCGGGTAATCAGCCCCAGCATTTT
V gene: TRBV4-3
clone size: .
J gene: TRBJ1-5
D gene: .

CDR3 protein: CASSEAGQFGNTIYF
CDR3 DNA: TGTGCCAGCAGTGAAGCGGGACAGTTCGGAAACACCATATATTTT
V gene: TRBV6-1
clone size: .
J gene: TRBJ1-3
D gene: TRBD1

CDR3 protein: CASSETGGNYGYTF
CDR3 DNA: TGTGCCAGCAGTGAAACAGGGGGAAACTATGGCTACACCTTC
V gene: TRBV28
clone size: .
J gene: TRBJ1-2
D gene: TRBD1

CDR3 protein: CASSAHRGPAFF
CDR3 DNA: TGCGCCAGCAGCGCTCACAGGGGACCAGCTTTCTTT
V gene: TRBV4-3
clone size: .
J gene: TRBJ1-1
D gene: TRBD1

CDR3 protein: CASTTTLGSGANVLTF
CDR3 DNA: TGCGCCAGCACCACTACACTGGGCTCTGGGGCCAACGTCCTGACTTTC
V gene: TRBV5-1
clone size: once
J gene: TRBJ2-6
D gene: .

CDR3 protein: CASSLGGTGGGYTF
CDR3 DNA: TGTGCCAGCAGCTTAGGAGGGACAGGGGGCGGCTACACCTTC
V gene: TRBV7-3
clone size: once
J gene: TRBJ1-2
D gene: TRBD1

CDR3 protein: CASSFSGGGMRGYTF
CDR3 DNA: TGTGCCAGCAGTTTTTCAGGGGGCGGAATGAGAGGCTACACCTTC
V gene: TRBV6-5
clone size: .
J gene: TRBJ1-2
D gene: TRBD1

CDR3 protein: CASSEAGGVNQPQHF
CDR3 DNA: TGTGCCAGCAGTGAGGCAGGGGGAGTCAATCAGCCCCAGCATTTT
V gene: TRBV6-1
clone size: .
J gene: TRBJ1-5
D gene: TRBD1

CDR3 protein: CAISEGQRAREQYF
CDR3 DNA: TGTGCCATCAGTGAGGGCCAGCGAGCACGCGAGCAGTACTTC
V gene: TRBV10-3
clone size: .
J gene: TRBJ2-7
D gene: .

CDR3 protein: CASSVDGLAANEQFF
CDR3 DNA: TGTGCCAGCAGCGTAGACGGACTAGCGGCCAATGAGCAGTTCTTC
V gene: TRBV9
clone size: .
J gene: TRBJ2-1
D gene: TRBD2

CDR3 protein: CASSIGGRGRQQNTEAFF
CDR3 DNA: TGTGCCAGTAGTATAGGAGGGAGGGGGCGTCAACAGAACACTGAAGCTTTCTTT
V gene: TRBV19
clone size: few
J gene: TRBJ1-1
D gene: TRBD1

CDR3 protein: CASSTEGLWEQYF
CDR3 DNA: TGTGCCAGCAGCACCGAGGGGTTGTGGGAGCAGTACTTC
V gene: TRBV21-1
clone size: .
J gene: TRBJ2-7
D gene: .

CDR3 protein: CASSLESGAKNTEAFF
CDR3 DNA: TGTGCCAGCAGCTTGGAATCCGGGGCAAAGAACACTGAAGCTTTCTTT
V gene: TRBV5-4
clone size: .
J gene: TRBJ1-1
D gene: .

CDR3 protein: CSVASATQRGGYTF
CDR3 DNA: TGCAGCGTTGCCTCGGCAACTCAACGGGGTGGCTACACCTTC
V gene: TRBV29-1
clone size: .
J gene: TRBJ1-2
D gene: .